The 9 T cell receptor beta chains below come from one sample, sequenced in a study of T cells in Graves' hyperthyroidism and ophthalmopathy (dated by TCRdb to between 2018 and 2021). Libraries were built with multiplex PCR. Reads for this sample came from an Illumina HiSeq 2000. The TCR beta CDR3 regions were amplified from RNA transcripts. The first round of RT-PCR for the TCR CDR3 was performed with the HTBI primer set and the Qiagen OneStep RT-PCR kit. TCRdb itself trimmed the public reads at Q25 with fastp, ran MiXCR and retained productive beta chains. Under each unique CDR3 protein, matching rows form one entry showing the most common genes and DNA. This sample holds fewer than 850,000 distinct CDR3 sequences; roughly 17% were observed only once. Of the sample, 15% to 17% falls within the top ten clones. Specimen: blood. The source of these receptors is a man over 45 with Graves' hyperthyroidism.

This clonotype was picked up a small number of times. The CDR3 is CAWSVEFNQPQHF. In nucleotides, the CDR3 is TGTGCCTGGAGTGTGGAGTTCAATCAGCCCCAGCATTTT. The chain is built from TRBV30 and TRBJ1-5; no clear D gene. Germline V gene sequence: CDR1 GTSNPN, CDR2 SVGIG (reference sequence). This CDR3 contains 13 residues. V lost 0 bases and J 3 bases, leaving 6 bases between the germline ends.

J is TRBJ2-3 and V is TRBV4-2, with 12 nucleotides matching TRBD2. CDR3 size: 16 residues. Losses at the gene ends were 1 base for V and 2 bases for J; bases not matched to a gene: 1. Germline-derived CDR1 and CDR2 are LGHNA and YNFKEQ. CDR3 DNA: TGTGCCAGCAGCCAAGGACTAGCGGGAGTCACAGATACGCAGTATTTT. It translates to CASSQGLAGVTDTQYF.

In its sample, this clonotype was seen a few times. This chain connects TRBV27 to TRBJ2-7; D is uncertain. V was cut by 5 bases and J by 2 bases, with 13 bases left in between. Germline V gives CDR1 MNHEY, CDR2 SMNVEV (reference sequence). CDR3 length equals 14 residues. The CDR3 here is CASSPQARPYEQYF. Written as DNA, the CDR3 is TGTGCCAGCAGTCCGCAGGCACGTCCCTACGAGCAGTACTTC.

The chain combines TRBV7-2 with TRBJ2-3; 8 nucleotides line up with TRBD1. Per germline, CDR1 SGHTA and CDR2 FQGNSA. V lost 5 bases, J lost 6 bases, and 10 bases stayed unmatched. This CDR3 comprises 15 residues. The CDR3 nucleotides are TGTGCCAGCAGCGCCGGACAGGGCTTAGGGGATACGCAGTATTTT. Amino acids: CASSAGQGLGDTQYF.

This chain connects TRBV4-1 to TRBJ1-2; 9 bases line up with TRBD1. Germline loops: CDR1 MGHRA, CDR2 YSYEKL. Trimming took 2 bases from V and 4 from J; bases not matched to a gene: 2. The CDR3 totals 14 residues. The CDR3 loop reads CASSQTGGTYGYTF. For the CDR3, the DNA is TGCGCCAGCAGCCAAACAGGGGGCACCTATGGCTACACCTTC.

This clonotype has a handful of counts. The genes are TRBV19 and TRBJ2-7, with D tentatively TRBD1 or TRBD2 (6 bases each). Germline assignment: CDR1 LNHDA and CDR2 SQIVND (reference sequence). The CDR3 length is 14 residues. Trimming shortened V by 5 bases and J by 6 bases, and 17 bases separated the two germline ends. CDR3 amino acids: CASSYSGANAEQYF. The CDR3 nucleotides are TGTGCCAGTAGTTATTCGGGGGCCAACGCCGAGCAGTACTTC.

The V and J genes are TRBV12-5 and TRBJ1-2; 7 bases agree with TRBD1. The CDR3 length is 14 residues. The trim removed 2 bases at V and 7 bases at J, leaving 7 bases unmatched. CDR1 and CDR2 from the germline V gene are LGHNT and FRNRAP. The CDR3 region has the DNA TGTGCTAGTGGTTTGATGGAGGGGGCGTCTGGCTACACCTTC. It translates to CASGLMEGASGYTF.

This chain links TRBV7-9 with TRBJ2-2; D uncertain. The CDR3 has 13 amino acids. V was shortened by 5 bases and J by 8 bases, with 12 bases between the two germline ends. The germline V gene has CDR1 SEHNR and CDR2 FQNEAQ (reference sequence). Here the CDR3 DNA reads TGTGCCAGCAGCCGTGCGGTAGGGGGGGAGCTGTTTTTT. Translation: CASSRAVGGELFF.

In this sample, this clonotype turned up many times. This chain joins TRBV18 and TRBJ2-5; no clear D gene. This CDR3 region has 13 residues. The germline gives CDR1 KGHSH, CDR2 LQKENI. The V end lost 6 bases, the J end lost 4 bases, and 12 bases lay between the germline ends. The CDR3 DNA reads TGTGCCAGCTCGTCCCCCGTGGCAGAGACCCAGTACTTC. Its protein product is CASSSPVAETQYF.